This passage covers 26 T cell receptor beta chains from one sample sequenced in a study of regulatory T cells in long-lasting Graves disease. Time point given: persistent/refractory GD, antithyroid drugs over 5 years with positive TRAb. From RNA extracted from PBMCs, the TCR library was made. Assembly of TCR beta libraries relied on iRepertoire HTBI primers together with Arm-PCR of CDR3 regions. TCRdb redid the calling of the multiplex PCR reads with MiXCR, one entry per CDR3 protein. The repertoire consists of 700,000 or so distinct CDR3 sequences, with around 32% occurring once and the leading ten covering about 40%. Sequenced here: peripheral blood mononuclear cells (PBMCs), sampled when the disease was refractory, from a patient treated with antithyroid drugs. The receptors shown here come from a female donor with Graves disease.

The gene calls are TRBV28 and TRBJ1-1; 8 bases are a match to TRBD1. CDR3 length: 12 residues. Germline V gene data show CDR1 as MDHEN and CDR2 as SYDVKM. J gave up 11 bases and V 1 base, and 3 bases lay outside the gene matches. DNA for the CDR3: TGTGCCAGCAGTTTATCGGACAGGGCGGCTTTCTTT. Amino acid sequence: CASSLSDRAAFF.

The chain links TRBV5-1 to TRBJ1-1; D is perhaps TRBD1 (5 bases). The CDR3 has 15 residues. V was trimmed by 0 bases and J by 5 bases, leaving 14 bases between them. Germline CDR1 and CDR2: SGHRS and YFSETQ. CDR3 protein: CASSLDQVGVTEAFF. The CDR3 DNA sequence: TGCGCCAGCAGCTTGGATCAGGTGGGGGTAACTGAAGCTTTCTTT.

The rearrangement uses TRBV6-5 and TRBJ1-2; D perhaps matches TRBD1 (5 bases). The germline CDR1 and CDR2 sequences are MNHEY and SVGAGI. The CDR3 loop spans 13 amino acids. The V gene lost 2 bases and the J gene lost 6 bases, with 10 bases spanning the gap. CDR3 residues: CASSYPGGHGYTF. CDR3 bases: TGTGCCAGCAGTTACCCCGGGGGTCATGGCTACACCTTC.

The chain carries TRBV5-4 and TRBJ2-6; 7 bases line up with TRBD1. Trimming at V came to 7 bases and at J to 3 bases, leaving 7 bases not matched to a gene. Looked up from germline, CDR1 is SGHNT and CDR2 is YYREEE (reference sequence). The CDR3 has 15 residues. In DNA, the CDR3 is TGTGCCAGCCTGACAGGGCGCGGTGGGGCCAACGTCCTGACTTTC. This sequence encodes CASLTGRGGANVLTF.

The genes are TRBV7-9 and TRBJ1-1, with TRBD1 matching 7 bases. V dropped 5 bases and J dropped 0; count of bases not matched to a gene: 9. CDR3 length: 16 amino acids. Germline loops: CDR1 SEHNR, CDR2 FQNEAQ (reference sequence). The CDR3 region has the DNA TGTGCCAGCAGCCGGGACAGCCGAGTCATGAACACTGAAGCTTTCTTT. This encodes CASSRDSRVMNTEAFF.

The rearrangement links TRBV7-2 to TRBJ2-1; D gene unclear. Germline V gene data show CDR1 as SGHTA and CDR2 as FQGNSA. The CDR3 is 15 amino acids. V dropped 0 bases and J dropped 0 bases, with 6 bases sitting between them. Here the CDR3 DNA reads TGTGCCAGCAGCTTAGCTAGGAGCTCCTACAATGAGCAGTTCTTC. It translates to CASSLARSSYNEQFF.

This clonotype was counted a few times. The V gene is TRBV11-2, the J gene TRBJ2-5, with D uncertain. Germline lookup yields CDR1 SGHAT and CDR2 FQNNGV. Trimming took off 5 bases at V and 2 bases at J, with 18 bases between the two ends. This CDR3 spans 16 amino acids. Here the CDR3 reads CASSQVSRQVQETQYF. CDR3 bases: TGTGCCAGCAGCCAGGTTTCCCGCCAGGTACAAGAGACCCAGTACTTC. Full variable domain (remainder filled in from reference TRBV11-2 and TRBJ2-5): EAGVAQSPRYKIIEKRQSVAFWCNPISGHATLYWYQQILGQGPKLLIQFQNNGVVDDSQLPKDRFSAERLKGVDSTLKIQPAKLEDSAVYLCASSQVSRQVQETQYFGPGTRLLVL.

V is TRBV30 and J is TRBJ2-3, with D unresolved. CDR1 and CDR2 from the germline V gene are GTSNPN and SVGIG (reference sequence). The V and J ends lost 2 bases and 2 bases respectively, with 2 bases between them. The CDR3 sequence is 11 residues long. CDR3 in DNA: TGTGCCTGGAGTAACACAGATACGCAGTATTTT. It is translated as CAWSNTDTQYF.

This clonotype was detected many times. The gene calls are TRBV28 and TRBJ1-1; D might be TRBD1 (6 bases). CDR1 and CDR2 (germline): MDHEN, SYDVKM. The V and J ends lost 7 bases and 3 bases respectively, with 12 bases between them. The CDR3 length is 13 residues. The CDR3 nucleotides are TGTGCCAGCACCTTGGAGGGGGACACTGAAGCTTTCTTT. Translating gives CASTLEGDTEAFF. Using reference TRBV28 and TRBJ1-1 for the parts outside the CDR3, the full variable domain is DVKVTQSSRYLVKRTGEKVFLECVQDMDHENMFWYRQDPGLGLRLIYFSYDVKMKEKGDIPEGYSVSREKKERFSLILESASTNQTSMYLCASTLEGDTEAFFGQGTRLTVV.

Worth noting for this clonotype: This could be a read error, since a much larger clone is one nucleotide away. The chain uses TRBV2 and TRBJ1-5, with a weak D call TRBD1 (5 bases). Trimming cost V 6 bases and J 6 bases, with 12 bases left between them. The CDR3 sequence is 13 residues long. Germline V gene data show CDR1 as SNHLY and CDR2 as FYNNEI. The CDR3 protein is CASRGGAGQPQHF. The CDR3 bases are TGTGCCAGCAGAGGTGGGGCGGGTCAGCCCCAGCATTTT. Using reference TRBV2 and TRBJ1-5 for the parts outside the CDR3, the full variable domain is EPEVTQTPSHQVTQMGQEVILRCVPISNHLYFYWYRQILGQKVEFLVSFYNNEISEKSEIFDDQFSVERPDGSNFTLKIRSTKLEDSAMYFCASRGGAGQPQHFGDGTRLSIL.

The genes are TRBV3-1 and TRBJ1-6; D is ambiguous. CDR3 length: 12 amino acids. In germline, CDR1 is LGHDT, CDR2 YNNKEL (reference sequence). Between the trimmed V and J ends, which lost 4 bases and 9 bases, there was a span of 7 bases. CDR3 in amino acids: CASSLQVSPLHF. CDR3 DNA sequence: TGTGCCAGCAGCCTCCAGGTTTCACCCCTCCACTTT.

The chain carries TRBV6-1 and TRBJ1-6, with D perhaps matching TRBD1 (5 bases). Germline lookup yields CDR1 MNHNS and CDR2 SASEGT. The CDR3 is 15 residues long. V shed 8 bases and J shed 9 bases, with 20 bases lying between them. Here the CDR3 DNA reads TGTGCCAGCGGACTTGGTTGGCACGGGGGTTCACCCCTCCACTTT. As protein: CASGLGWHGGSPLHF.

Only a few counts were recorded for this clonotype. The chain uses TRBV6-1 and TRBJ1-5; maybe TRBD1 (6 bases). V lost 7 bases and J 0 bases, leaving 19 bases between the germline ends. Germline V CDR1 and CDR2: MNHNS, SASEGT. The length of the CDR3 is 17 residues. The CDR3 sequence is CASKRGRGKGSNQPQHF. CDR3 sequence (DNA): TGTGCCAGCAAACGGGGCAGGGGAAAAGGTAGCAATCAGCCCCAGCATTTT.

This rearrangement joins TRBV2 to TRBJ1-2; TRBD1 might be the D (5 bases). Germline CDR1 is SNHLY and CDR2 is FYNNEI. The CDR3 loop spans 12 amino acids. Trimming removed 11 bases from V and 8 bases from J, with 18 bases in between. In nucleotides, the CDR3 is TGTGCCGCCCCGCCAGGGCCGGGCGGCTACACCTTC. It yields the protein CAAPPGPGGYTF.

The V call is TRBV6-1, the J call TRBJ2-2; 8 positions agree with TRBD2. V was pared by 3 bases and J by 5 bases, with 17 bases of the junction left unmatched. Germline values: CDR1 MNHNS, CDR2 SASEGT. The CDR3 runs 19 residues. The CDR3 DNA reads as TGTGCCAGCAGTGAGTCGCAGGGGAGAATTACTAGCGGTACCGGGGAGCTGTTTTTT. It codes for CASSESQGRITSGTGELFF.

This clonotype has ten or more counts. The CDR3 DNA reads as TGTGCCAGCAGTTTACACAGGGATTCACCCCTCCACTTT. This translates into CASSLHRDSPLHF. The chain recombines TRBV12-3 or TRBV12-4 with TRBJ1-6; the D gene is possibly TRBD1 (6 bases). The CDR3 is made up of 13 amino acids. The V end was cut by 2 bases, the J end by 8 bases, with 7 bases between.

This clonotype turned up a few times. The chain carries TRBV6-1 and TRBJ2-3, with a weak D call TRBD2 (6 bases). Germline V gives CDR1 MNHNS, CDR2 SASEGT. The V end lost 6 bases, the J end lost 7 bases, and 14 bases lay between the germline ends. CDR3 size: 13 residues. The CDR3 spells CASSQSLANTQYF. The CDR3 nucleotides are TGTGCCAGCAGCCAATCTCTAGCGAATACGCAGTATTTT.

V usage is TRBV7-9 and J usage is TRBJ2-7, with D possibly called TRBD1 or TRBD2 (5 bases each). Looked up from germline, CDR1 is SEHNR and CDR2 is FQNEAQ (reference sequence). The V gene lost 5 bases and the J gene lost 6 bases, with 17 bases spanning the gap. The CDR3 extends over 14 amino acids. The CDR3 here is CASSRGVLVCEQYF. The CDR3 nucleotides are TGTGCCAGCAGCCGGGGCGTCTTAGTCTGCGAGCAGTACTTC. The variable domain in full, with the rest retrieved from reference TRBV7-9 and TRBJ2-7, is DTGVSQNPRHKITKRGQNVTFRCDPISEHNRLYWYRQTLGQGPEFLTYFQNEAQLEKSRLLSDRFSAERPKGSFSTLEIQRTEQGDSAMYLCASSRGVLVCEQYFGPGTRLTVT.

Only one count was recorded for this clonotype. CDR3 sequence: CASRDGTGGWDTQYF. For the CDR3, the DNA is TGTGCCAGCAGGGACGGGACGGGAGGTTGGGATACGCAGTATTTT. This rearrangement joins TRBV7-2 to TRBJ2-3; 7 bases align to TRBD2. After removal of 6 bases from V and 6 bases from J, the junction contained 12 bases not matched to a gene. The germline V gene encodes CDR1 SGHTA and CDR2 FQGNSA. The CDR3 is 15 amino acids.

This clonotype has at least ten counts. This sequence joins TRBV12-3 or TRBV12-4 and TRBJ1-1, with D unresolved. V shed 3 bases and J shed 1 base, with 6 bases lying between them. The CDR3 runs to 13 residues. Written as DNA, the CDR3 is TGTGCCAGCAGTTTGCCGCAGAACACTGAAGCTTTCTTT. As protein: CASSLPQNTEAFF.

The chain has TRBV25-1 and TRBJ1-2; D possibly corresponds to TRBD1 (5 bases). The ends were cut back, 7 bases at V and 2 bases at J, with 11 bases in the middle. CDR1 is MGHDK, CDR2 SYGVNS, per germline. This CDR3 contains 13 residues. In nucleotides, the CDR3 is TGTGCCAGCACCGGGGGACTGAACTATGGCTACACCTTC. It specifies CASTGGLNYGYTF.

This clonotype came up many times. CDR3 region: CASSDNRLYNSPLHF. Written as DNA, the CDR3 is TGTGCCAGCAGTGACAACAGGCTTTATAATTCACCCCTCCACTTT. The chain is built from TRBV2 and TRBJ1-6; D is possibly TRBD1 (5 bases). The CDR3 totals 15 residues. Trimming shortened V by 3 bases and J by 4 bases, and 10 bases separated the two germline ends. Germline CDR1 and CDR2: SNHLY and FYNNEI.

The chain has TRBV20-1 and TRBJ1-2, with 7 bases that match TRBD1. CDR1 is DFQATT, CDR2 SNEGSKA, per germline (reference sequence). The CDR3 loop spans 14 amino acids. The trim removed 2 bases at V and 3 bases at J, leaving 6 bases unmatched. CDR3: CSARLPGTDYGYTF. For the CDR3, the DNA is TGCAGTGCTAGACTACCCGGGACAGACTATGGCTACACCTTC.

This clonotype was recorded a few times. The CDR3 bases are TGTGCCAGTAGTATAGGACCCCGGGTGAACACTGAAGCTTTCTTT. Translating it yields CASSIGPRVNTEAFF. The chain joins TRBV19 to TRBJ1-1; D gene uncertain. V was clipped by 1 base and J by 0 bases, with 9 bases between them. CDR1 LNHDA and CDR2 SQIVND come from the germline V gene (reference sequence). CDR3 size: 15 residues.

A few counts support this clonotype. The chain has TRBV18 and TRBJ1-1, with 7 bases aligning to TRBD1. Germline loops: CDR1 KGHSH, CDR2 LQKENI. The CDR3 totals 12 residues. V gave up 4 bases and J gave up 7 bases; unmatched junction bases: 3. CDR3 protein: CASSLQGFEAFF. CDR3 coding DNA: TGTGCCAGCTCACTACAGGGGTTTGAAGCTTTCTTT.

This clonotype was observed once. Here the CDR3 reads CATSGQPNQPQHF. As DNA, the CDR3 is TGTGCCACCAGTGGACAGCCCAATCAGCCCCAGCATTTT. The chain uses TRBV24-1 and TRBJ1-5; the D gene is possibly TRBD1 (5 bases). V was clipped by 5 bases and J by 3 bases, with 7 bases between them. The CDR3 consists of 13 residues. Germline CDR1 is KGHDR and CDR2 is SFDVKD.